These T cell receptor beta chains were read from a single sample in a study of T cell responses to AZD1222 COVID-19 vaccine. Sequencing was performed with immunoSEQ multiplex PCR; in TCRdb, only in-frame clones are kept and a portion is missing. The repertoire includes over 110,000 clones, around nine tenths of them detected once, and about 10% sits in the top ten. The starting material was peripheral blood, obtained 28 days after the second AZD1222 dose. These TCRs come from an adult who received the AZD1222 COVID-19 vaccine. Both conserved end residues are part of each CDR3. Each record gives: V gene, D gene, clone size, J gene, CDR3 protein, CDR3 DNA. The D gene is left open where the match is weak. The listing skips clone size in some rows; elsewhere it reads once, few, many or a size class.

v_call: TRBV7-8; d_call: -; clone_size: -; j_call: TRBJ2-2; cdr3_aa: CASSILIAMNTGELFF; cdr3_nt: TGTGCCAGCAGCATACTCATAGCTATGAACACCGGGGAGCTGTTTTTT
v_call: TRBV29-1; d_call: -; clone_size: -; j_call: TRBJ2-1; cdr3_aa: CSVCDRVSYNEQFF; cdr3_nt: TGCAGCGTTTGTGACAGAGTCTCCTACAATGAGCAGTTCTTC
v_call: TRBV19; d_call: -; clone_size: -; j_call: TRBJ2-2; cdr3_aa: CASTEDGFTGELFF; cdr3_nt: TGTGCCAGTACCGAGGACGGGTTCACCGGGGAGCTGTTTTTT
v_call: TRBV6-5; d_call: -; clone_size: -; j_call: TRBJ2-1; cdr3_aa: CASRSQSSYNEQFF; cdr3_nt: TGTGCCAGCAGGTCGCAAAGCTCCTACAATGAGCAGTTCTTC
v_call: TRBV18; d_call: -; clone_size: -; j_call: TRBJ1-1; cdr3_aa: CASSPTETEAFF; cdr3_nt: TGTGCCAGCTCCCCCACGGAGACTGAAGCTTTCTTT
v_call: TRBV3-1/TRBV3-2; d_call: -; clone_size: -; j_call: TRBJ2-7; cdr3_aa: CASSPNAIAGTHEQYF; cdr3_nt: TGTGCCAGCAGCCCCAACGCCATAGCCGGAACCCACGAGCAGTACTTC
v_call: TRBV5-1; d_call: TRBD2; clone_size: once; j_call: TRBJ2-7; cdr3_aa: CASSLPSFPGLAVYEQYF; cdr3_nt: TGCGCCAGCAGCTTGCCAAGCTTCCCGGGACTAGCGGTCTACGAGCAGTACTTC
v_call: TRBV5-1; d_call: -; clone_size: -; j_call: TRBJ2-1; cdr3_aa: CASLNSPEGGEQFF; cdr3_nt: TGCGCCAGCCTAAACTCCCCGGAGGGCGGTGAGCAGTTCTTC
v_call: TRBV7-9; d_call: -; clone_size: -; j_call: TRBJ2-2; cdr3_aa: CASSLAGSNTGELFF; cdr3_nt: TGTGCCAGCAGCTTAGCCGGTTCCAACACCGGGGAGCTGTTTTTT
v_call: TRBV19; d_call: -; clone_size: -; j_call: TRBJ1-3; cdr3_aa: CASTSPGNTIYF; cdr3_nt: TGTGCCAGTACCTCTCCGGGAAACACCATATATTTT
v_call: TRBV7-9; d_call: TRBD1; clone_size: -; j_call: TRBJ1-6; cdr3_aa: CASSLEGGYSPLHF; cdr3_nt: TGTGCCAGCAGCTTAGAAGGGGGCTATTCACCCCTCCACTTT
v_call: TRBV19; d_call: -; clone_size: -; j_call: TRBJ1-1; cdr3_aa: CASSIWSGMNTEAFF; cdr3_nt: TGTGCCAGTAGTATTTGGTCAGGGATGAACACTGAAGCTTTCTTT
v_call: TRBV30; d_call: -; clone_size: -; j_call: TRBJ1-1; cdr3_aa: CAWSQWNEAFF; cdr3_nt: TGTGCCTGGAGTCAATGGAATGAAGCTTTCTTT
v_call: TRBV19; d_call: TRBD1; clone_size: -; j_call: TRBJ1-2; cdr3_aa: CASSIGGTGLYGYTF; cdr3_nt: TGTGCCAGTAGTATAGGAGGGACAGGGCTTTATGGCTACACCTTC
v_call: TRBV19; d_call: TRBD1; clone_size: -; j_call: TRBJ1-2; cdr3_aa: CASSSGTGANYGYTF; cdr3_nt: TGTGCCAGTAGTTCGGGGACAGGAGCTAACTATGGCTACACCTTC
v_call: TRBV10-2; d_call: TRBD2; clone_size: once; j_call: TRBJ2-5; cdr3_aa: CASSDLAGGETQYF; cdr3_nt: TGCGCCAGCAGTGATCTTGCGGGAGGAGAGACCCAGTACTTC
v_call: TRBV28; d_call: TRBD1; clone_size: -; j_call: TRBJ2-3; cdr3_aa: CASSPPDRWGTDTQYF; cdr3_nt: TGTGCCAGCAGTCCTCCGGACAGGTGGGGCACAGATACGCAGTATTTT